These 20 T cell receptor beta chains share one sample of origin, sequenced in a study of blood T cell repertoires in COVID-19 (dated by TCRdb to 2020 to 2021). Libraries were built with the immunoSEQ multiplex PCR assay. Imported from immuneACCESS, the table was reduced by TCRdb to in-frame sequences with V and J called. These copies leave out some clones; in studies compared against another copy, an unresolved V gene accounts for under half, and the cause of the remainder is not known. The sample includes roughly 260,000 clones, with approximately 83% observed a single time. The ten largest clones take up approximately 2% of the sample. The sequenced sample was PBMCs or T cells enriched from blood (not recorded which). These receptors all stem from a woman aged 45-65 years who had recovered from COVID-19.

The DNA of the CDR3 is TGCAGAGTAGAGGACTGGGAGACCCAGTACTTC. Residues: CRVEDWETQYF. V usage is TRBV29-1 and J usage is TRBJ2-5; a weak D match, TRBD2 (5 bases). The CDR3 extends over 11 amino acids. In germline, CDR1 is SQVTM, CDR2 ANQGSEA.

In DNA form, the CDR3 reads TGTGCCACCGGAAGCGGGAATACGCAGTATTTT. Its protein is CATGSGNTQYF. The gene calls are TRBV24-1 and TRBJ2-3; 7 nucleotides agree with TRBD2. The CDR3 spans 11 residues. Germline V gene lookup returns CDR1 KGHDR and CDR2 SFDVKD. Trimming cost V 9 bases and J 7 bases; bases outside gene matches: 3.

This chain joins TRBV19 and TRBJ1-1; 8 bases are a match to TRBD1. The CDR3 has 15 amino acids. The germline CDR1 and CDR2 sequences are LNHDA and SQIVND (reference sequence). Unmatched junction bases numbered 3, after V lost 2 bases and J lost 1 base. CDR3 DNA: TGTGCCAGTAGTATACTCGGGACAGGGAACACTGAAGCTTTCTTT. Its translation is CASSILGTGNTEAFF.

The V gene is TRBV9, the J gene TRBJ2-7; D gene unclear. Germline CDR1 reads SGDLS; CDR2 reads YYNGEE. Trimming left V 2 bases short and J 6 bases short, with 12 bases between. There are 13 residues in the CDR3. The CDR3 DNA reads TGTGCCAGCAGCGTTATCCCAAACTCCGAGCAGTACTTC. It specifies CASSVIPNSEQYF.

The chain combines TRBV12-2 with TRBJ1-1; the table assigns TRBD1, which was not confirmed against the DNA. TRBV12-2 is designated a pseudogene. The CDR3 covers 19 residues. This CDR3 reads CASRLLRRGRYKSNTEAFF. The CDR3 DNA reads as TGTGCAAGTCGCTTACTAAGAAGGGGCCGCTATAAATCGAACACTGAAGCTTTCTTT.

As DNA, the CDR3 is TGTGCCACCAGCAGAGACAAAACCTACGAGCAGTACTTC. This codes for CATSRDKTYEQYF. The chain recombines TRBV15 with TRBJ2-7, with D hard to call. Germline CDR1 reads LNHNV; CDR2 reads YYDKDF (reference sequence). Deletions cut 0 bases from V and 2 bases from J, with 5 bases between. This CDR3 is 13 amino acids long.

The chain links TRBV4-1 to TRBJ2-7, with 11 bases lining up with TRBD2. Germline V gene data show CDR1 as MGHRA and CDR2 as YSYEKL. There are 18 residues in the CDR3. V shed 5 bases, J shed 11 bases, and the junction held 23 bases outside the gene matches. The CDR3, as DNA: TGCGCCAGCAGCGCCAACTTAGCGGGAGGGCCTTCAGTGGGGAAGAAGTACTTC. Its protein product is CASSANLAGGPSVGKKYF.

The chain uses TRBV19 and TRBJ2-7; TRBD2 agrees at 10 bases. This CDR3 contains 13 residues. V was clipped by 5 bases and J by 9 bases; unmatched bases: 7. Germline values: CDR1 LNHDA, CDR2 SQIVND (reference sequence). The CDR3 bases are TGTGCCAGTAGTGCCCTAGCGGGAGAGCGGCAGTACTTC. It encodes CASSALAGERQYF.

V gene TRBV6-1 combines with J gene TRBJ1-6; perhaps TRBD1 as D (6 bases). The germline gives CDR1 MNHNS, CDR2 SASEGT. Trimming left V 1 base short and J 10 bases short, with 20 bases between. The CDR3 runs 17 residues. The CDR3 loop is CASSEGNPGQGYSPLHF. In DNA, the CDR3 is TGTGCCAGCAGTGAAGGGAATCCTGGTCAGGGGTACTCACCCCTCCACTTT.

CDR3 loop: CSVESSYGYTF. CDR3 nucleotides: TGCAGCGTTGAATCCAGCTATGGCTACACCTTC. The chain links TRBV29-1 to TRBJ1-2; unclear D gene. The V end lost 2 bases, the J end lost 4 bases, and 5 bases lay between the germline ends. The CDR3 is made up of 11 amino acids. Germline values: CDR1 SQVTM, CDR2 ANQGSEA.

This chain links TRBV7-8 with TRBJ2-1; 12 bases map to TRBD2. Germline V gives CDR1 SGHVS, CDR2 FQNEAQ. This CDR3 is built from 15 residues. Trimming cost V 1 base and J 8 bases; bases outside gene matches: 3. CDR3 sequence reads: CASSLELAGGDEQFF. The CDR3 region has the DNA TGTGCCAGCAGCTTAGAACTAGCGGGAGGTGATGAGCAGTTCTTC.

CDR3 sequence reads: CASSEVTSGTYEQYF. The CDR3 nucleotides read TGTGCCAGCAGTGAAGTGACTAGCGGAACCTACGAGCAGTACTTC. The chain has TRBV2 and TRBJ2-7; 9 bases align to TRBD2. Germline CDR1 is SNHLY and CDR2 is FYNNEI. The CDR3 contains 15 residues. J gave up 2 bases and V 1 base, and 3 bases lay outside the gene matches.

For the CDR3, the DNA is TGTGCCACCCGGACAGGGGGTAACTATGGCTACACCTTC. Translating it yields CATRTGGNYGYTF. This chain uses TRBV7-9 with TRBJ1-2, with 10 nucleotides matching TRBD1. The germline V gene encodes CDR1 SEHNR and CDR2 FQNEAQ (reference sequence). The V gene end was trimmed by 10 bases and the J gene end by 1 base; junction bases not matched to a gene: 3. The length of the CDR3 is 13 residues.

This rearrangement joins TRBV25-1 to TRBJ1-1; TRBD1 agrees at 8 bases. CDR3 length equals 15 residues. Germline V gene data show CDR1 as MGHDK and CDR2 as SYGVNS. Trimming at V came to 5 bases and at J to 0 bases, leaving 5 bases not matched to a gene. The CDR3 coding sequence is TGTGCCAGCAGTCTCCAGGGACAGGTGAACACTGAAGCTTTCTTT. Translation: CASSLQGQVNTEAFF.

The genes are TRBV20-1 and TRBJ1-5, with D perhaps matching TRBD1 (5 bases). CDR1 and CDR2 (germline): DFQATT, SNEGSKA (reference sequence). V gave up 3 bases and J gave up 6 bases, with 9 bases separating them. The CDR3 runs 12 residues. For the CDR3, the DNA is TGCAGTGCTAGTCGTAGGGGTCAGCCCCAGCATTTT. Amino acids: CSASRRGQPQHF.

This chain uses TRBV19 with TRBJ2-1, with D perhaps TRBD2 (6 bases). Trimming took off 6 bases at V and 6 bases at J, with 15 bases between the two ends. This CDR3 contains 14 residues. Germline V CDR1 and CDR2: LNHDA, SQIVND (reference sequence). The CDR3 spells CASSMAGNINEQFF. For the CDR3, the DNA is TGTGCCAGTAGCATGGCGGGAAATATCAATGAGCAGTTCTTC.

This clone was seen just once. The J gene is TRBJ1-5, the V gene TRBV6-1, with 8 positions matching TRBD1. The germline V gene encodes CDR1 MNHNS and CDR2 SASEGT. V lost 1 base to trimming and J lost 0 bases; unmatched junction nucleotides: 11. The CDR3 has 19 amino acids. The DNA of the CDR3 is TGTGCCAGCAGTGAAGGGGTACAGGGGGGAACATATAGCAATCAGCCCCAGCATTTT. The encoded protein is CASSEGVQGGTYSNQPQHF.

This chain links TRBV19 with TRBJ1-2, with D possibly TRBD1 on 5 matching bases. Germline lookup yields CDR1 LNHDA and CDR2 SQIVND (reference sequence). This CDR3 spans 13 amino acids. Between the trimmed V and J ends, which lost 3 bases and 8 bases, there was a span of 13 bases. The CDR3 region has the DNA TGTGCCAGTAGTATTTTCGGGGGAGAGGGCTACACCTTC. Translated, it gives CASSIFGGEGYTF.

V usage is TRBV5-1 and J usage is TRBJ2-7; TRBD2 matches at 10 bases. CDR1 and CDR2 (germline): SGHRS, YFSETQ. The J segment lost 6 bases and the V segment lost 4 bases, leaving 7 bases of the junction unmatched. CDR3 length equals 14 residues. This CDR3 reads CASSISGRPSEQYF. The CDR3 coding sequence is TGCGCCAGCAGCATTAGCGGGAGGCCGTCCGAGCAGTACTTC.

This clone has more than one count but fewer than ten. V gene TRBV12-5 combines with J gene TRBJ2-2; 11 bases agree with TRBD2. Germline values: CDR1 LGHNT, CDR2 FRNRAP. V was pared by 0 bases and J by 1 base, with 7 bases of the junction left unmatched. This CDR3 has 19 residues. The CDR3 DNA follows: TGTGCTAGTGGTTTGGTACCTTATAGCGGGAGGGAGAACACCGGGGAGCTGTTTTTT. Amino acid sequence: CASGLVPYSGRENTGELFF.